These T cell receptor beta chains were read from a single sample in a study of glioma-infiltrating T cells. TCRdb reanalysed the multiplex PCR reads using MiXCR and keeps one entry per CDR3 protein. The profile covers around 100,000 distinct CDR3 sequences, with 25% to 30% appearing a single time and 44% taken by the ten largest. The sample taken for sequencing was glioma tissue, nonneoplastic brain tissue, or PBMCs (not recorded which). The receptor source for this set is a human donor with low-grade glioma or glioblastoma, undergoing nonglioma brain surgery, or in good health (not recorded which). Each CDR3 is given with its conserved first and last residue. The D gene is left open where the match is weak. Clone size is not always given. Where it is, it says once, few, many or a class for expanded clones.

CATAGNGYGTQYF	TGTGCCACGGCAGGGAACGGGTATGGGACCCAGTACTTC	TRBJ2-5	13	NA	TRBV19	NA
CASALGGGDGELFF	TGTGCTAGTGCCCTGGGGGGGGGAGACGGGGAGCTGTTTTTT	TRBJ2-2	14	NA	TRBV12-5	TRBD2
CASSLGGTGNTIYF	TGTGCCAGCAGTTTGGGGGGTACTGGAAACACCATATATTTT	TRBJ1-3	14	few	TRBV12-3/TRBV12-4	NA
CASSFPARGGGAEQFF	TGTGCCAGCAGTTTTCCGGCCCGGGGAGGGGGGGCTGAGCAGTTCTTC	TRBJ2-1	16	few	TRBV12-3/TRBV12-4	NA
CSARASVAAEQYF	TGCAGTGCCCGAGCTAGTGTAGCCGCAGAGCAGTACTTC	TRBJ2-7	13	many	TRBV20-1	NA
CASSSGAQETQYF	TGTGCCAGCTCTTCGGGGGCTCAAGAGACCCAGTACTTC	TRBJ2-5	13	NA	TRBV18	NA
CSAKSGTSELGTQYF	TGCAGTGCCAAGTCCGGGACTAGCGAGTTAGGGACCCAGTACTTC	TRBJ2-5	15	many	TRBV20-1	TRBD2
CSVSTSGGIYNEQFF	TGCAGTGTTTCGACTAGCGGGGGAATATACAATGAGCAGTTCTTC	TRBJ2-1	15	many	TRBV20-1	TRBD2
CASSLPLGSTDTQYF	TGTGCCAGCAGCTTACCCTTGGGTAGCACAGATACGCAGTATTTT	TRBJ2-3	15	NA	TRBV7-9	NA
CASSQDLSSYEQYF	TGTGCCAGCAGCCAAGACTTAAGCTCCTACGAGCAGTACTTC	TRBJ2-7	14	many	TRBV4-2	NA
CASSLDPALEEPQHF	TGCGCCAGCAGCTTGGACCCCGCACTTGAAGAGCCCCAGCATTTT	TRBJ1-5	15	NA	TRBV5-1	NA
CASSQGKQGRTLSSGNTIYF	TGTGCCAGCAGCCAAGGGAAACAGGGCCGAACTTTAAGCTCTGGAAACACCATATATTTT	TRBJ1-3	20	few	TRBV3-1	NA
CASSLRTTDTQYF	TGTGCCAGCAGTTTAAGGACCACAGATACGCAGTATTTT	TRBJ2-3	13	many	TRBV27	NA
CASRFEGAISYNSPLHF	TGTGCCAGCAGATTCGAGGGGGCCATATCCTATAATTCACCCCTCCACTTT	TRBJ1-6	17	few	TRBV2	TRBD1
CASSQEAPDAGSNQPQHF	TGCGCCAGCAGCCAAGAGGCCCCAGATGCCGGTTCCAATCAGCCCCAGCATTTT	TRBJ1-5	18	NA	TRBV4-3	NA
CASSSSGRVNEKLFF	TGTGCCAGCAGCTCATCGGGAAGGGTCAATGAAAAACTGTTTTTT	TRBJ1-4	15	many	TRBV7-8	NA
CASRGTESNYGCTF	TGTGCCAGCAGAGGTACAGAGAGTAACTATGGCTGCACCTTC	TRBJ1-2	14	NA	TRBV28	NA
CASRQTGGDKNTGELFF	TGTGCCAGCAGGCAGACAGGGGGCGATAAGAACACCGGGGAGCTGTTTTTT	TRBJ2-2	17	NA	TRBV5-4	TRBD1
CASSRGQGGNQPQHF	TGTGCCAGCAGTCGCGGACAGGGCGGGAATCAGCCCCAGCATTTT	TRBJ1-5	15	NA	TRBV7-2	TRBD1
CASSRGQGLEQYF	TGCGCCAGCAGCCGTGGACAGGGGTTGGAGCAGTACTTC	TRBJ2-7	13	NA	TRBV4-3	TRBD1
CASSQGVLMNTEAFF	TGTGCCAGCAGCCAAGGCGTCCTTATGAACACTGAAGCTTTCTTT	TRBJ1-1	15	NA	TRBV3-1	NA
CASGNRDPITLHF	TGTGCCAGCGGCAACCGGGACCCTATCACCCTCCACTTT	TRBJ1-6	13	NA	TRBV5-5	NA
CASSPSGNTDTQYF	TGTGCCAGCAGCCCCAGCGGAAACACAGATACGCAGTATTTT	TRBJ2-3	14	once	TRBV11-2	NA
CASSVAWQTEAFF	TGTGCCAGCAGCGTAGCTTGGCAGACTGAAGCTTTCTTT	TRBJ1-1	13	many	TRBV9	NA
CASSGLVGEDTQYF	TGTGCCAGCAGTGGATTAGTGGGGGAGGATACGCAGTATTTT	TRBJ2-3	14	NA	TRBV12-3/TRBV12-4	NA
CASSSRTQRPDTQYF	TGTGCCAGCAGCTCCAGGACTCAGAGGCCAGATACGCAGTATTTT	TRBJ2-3	15	NA	TRBV7-2	NA
CASSQTRNQPQHF	TGTGCCAGCTCACAAACGCGAAATCAGCCCCAGCATTTT	TRBJ1-5	13	few	TRBV18	NA
CASSLFPGTDTQYF	TGTGCCAGCAGCTTATTTCCGGGAACAGATACGCAGTATTTT	TRBJ2-3	14	many	TRBV11-2	NA
CASSEGGEKNIQYF	TGTGCCAGCAGTGAAGGGGGCGAGAAAAACATTCAGTACTTC	TRBJ2-4	14	many	TRBV28	TRBD1
CASSQVGSGGDEQFF	TGTGCCAGCAGCCAAGTGGGGAGCGGGGGGGATGAGCAGTTCTTC	TRBJ2-1	15	many	TRBV4-2	TRBD2
CASSKADLDQPQHF	TGTGCCAGTAGTAAGGCAGATTTAGATCAGCCCCAGCATTTT	TRBJ1-5	14	NA	TRBV19	NA
CASSSLAGGGFTDTQYF	TGCGCCAGCAGCTCCCTAGCGGGGGGTGGATTCACAGATACGCAGTATTTT	TRBJ2-3	17	NA	TRBV5-1	TRBD2
CASSYTGGGAFF	TGTGCCAGCAGTTACACTGGGGGGGGGGCTTTCTTT	TRBJ1-1	12	NA	TRBV6-2/TRBV6-3	NA
CSGGTGGRRNYGYTF	TGCAGCGGAGGGACAGGGGGCCGCCGGAACTATGGCTACACCTTC	TRBJ1-2	15	few	TRBV29-1	TRBD1
CSAPSGTGIYEQYF	TGCAGTGCTCCCTCCGGGACAGGGATATACGAGCAGTACTTC	TRBJ2-7	14	many	TRBV20-1	TRBD1
CASSSRRDGKYGYTF	TGTGCCAGCAGTTCAAGGAGGGACGGAAAGTATGGCTACACCTTC	TRBJ1-2	15	few	TRBV12-3/TRBV12-4	NA
CASSKDRGGSATQYF	TGTGCCAGTAGTAAGGACAGGGGAGGGTCGGCTACGCAGTATTTT	TRBJ2-3	15	many	TRBV19	TRBD1
CASSTGGPQETQYF	TGTGCCAGCAGTACAGGGGGTCCACAAGAGACCCAGTACTTC	TRBJ2-5	14	many	TRBV6-1	TRBD1
CASSPDRLGGYTF	TGTGCCAGCAGTCCGGACAGACTTGGTGGCTACACCTTC	TRBJ1-2	13	many	TRBV2	NA
CASSWESTYEQYF	TGTGCCAGCAGTTGGGAAAGTACCTACGAGCAGTACTTC	TRBJ2-7	13	NA	TRBV27	NA
CSARQGWYQETQYF	TGCAGTGCCCGACAGGGTTGGTACCAAGAGACCCAGTACTTC	TRBJ2-5	14	many	TRBV20-1	TRBD1